This T cell receptor beta chain was obtained from a study of cytomegalovirus exposure and HLA in healthy donors. Overall study: Roughly 89 million unique TCR sequences came from HLA-typed donors in an early release.

A note on this clone: Its antigen is not identified. At one end the junction does not follow the germline gene, possibly because of a read error.

Study-level findings and limits: CMV antigen specificity was confirmed in vitro for three CMV-associated chains. From TCR beta sequences, most subjects' HLA-A and HLA-B alleles were reportedly predicted accurately. Among CMV-associated TCR beta chains, most appeared HLA-restricted in a later analysis.

CDR3 length equals 14 residues. The germline V gene encodes CDR1 SGHDT and CDR2 YYEEEE. In the PCR, 60 Vbeta and 13 Jbeta primers were used. Sequencing used immunoSEQ multiplex PCR; TCRdb keeps in-frame clones, though not all of them. The table includes over 150,000 clones, 74% detected once. Material: PBMCs. This chain uses TRBV5-6 with TRBJ1-2, with 9 bases aligning to TRBD1. This sequence was found in a man aged 25 to 40 in good health and CMV-seronegative. The CDR3 spells CASRTTGGEVGYPF. DNA of the CDR3: TGTGCCAGCAGAACCACAGGGGGCGAAGTTGGCTACCCCTTC.